This T cell receptor (beta chain) came from a study of post-analysis software for immune sequencing data. Background on the study: Courses of disease covered relapsing-remitting, secondary progressive and progressive-relapsing multiple sclerosis. Study results and caveats: Four to six TRBV segments appeared more often in patients than in controls, and TRBV5-6, TRBV5-1 and TRBV20-1 were among these. Strong co-clustering by F measure linked samples that shared a preparation batch. Compared against controls, patients with multiple sclerosis displayed significantly lower normalized Chao1 diversity.

This clonotype has a count of ten or more. Its specificity is unknown. cDNA libraries for TCR beta contained unique molecular identifiers. MiXCR was run by TCRdb on the PCR reads, yielding one entry per CDR3 protein. The table records hundreds of thousands of distinct CDR3 sequences, approximately 34% of them present only once. This CDR3 has 14 residues. The germline V gene has CDR1 MGHDK and CDR2 SYGVNS. J lost 2 bases, V lost 5 bases, and 5 bases had no gene match. Sequenced sample: blood. The TCR sequence derives from a girl aged 5-17 years with multiple sclerosis. V gene TRBV25-1 combines with J gene TRBJ1-1; 7 bases align to TRBD1. This CDR3 is CASSPQGGNTEAFF. The CDR3 coding sequence is TGTGCCAGCAGTCCCCAGGGGGGAAACACTGAAGCTTTCTTT.